The 30 T cell receptor beta chains below were found in one sample sequenced in a study of blood T cell repertoires in COVID-19. Only in-frame clones appear in the TCRdb table, and some are missing; sequencing was by immunoSEQ multiplex PCR. The sample includes some 80,000 clones, roughly 80% of them seen just once. The sequenced sample was peripheral blood. The receptors shown here come from a man aged 60-69 years with COVID-19, enrolled during active disease.

The J gene is TRBJ1-2, the V gene TRBV7-6; D possibly corresponds to TRBD1 (6 bases). Trimming took 5 bases from V and 3 from J, leaving 19 bases between them. The CDR3 spans 16 residues. Germline CDR1 reads SGHVS; CDR2 reads FNYEAQ. In nucleotides, the CDR3 is TGTGCCAGCAGCCCCGACCCGGGGGGCGGATACTATGGCTACACCTTC. Its protein product is CASSPDPGGGYYGYTF. The full variable domain, in which reference TRBV7-6 and TRBJ1-2 provide the parts outside the CDR3, is GAGVSQSPRYKVTKRGQDVALRCDPISGHVSLYWYRQALGQGPEFLTYFNYEAQQDKSGLPNDRFSAERPEGSISTLTIQRTEQRDSAMYRCASSPDPGGGYYGYTFGSGTRLTVV.

This rearrangement joins TRBV12-3 or TRBV12-4 to TRBJ1-2; D may be TRBD1 (6 bases). The CDR3 spans 13 residues. V shed 4 bases and J shed 4 bases, with 10 bases lying between them. The CDR3 here is CASSSPDSYGYTF. In DNA form, the CDR3 reads TGTGCCAGCAGTTCACCGGACAGCTATGGCTACACCTTC.

The chain is built from TRBV19 and TRBJ2-2; 13 positions match TRBD2. V gave up 5 bases and J gave up 5 bases; unmatched junction bases: 8. Germline values: CDR1 LNHDA, CDR2 SQIVND (reference sequence). This CDR3 region has 17 residues. CDR3 protein: CASSGLAGALWTGELFF. CDR3 bases: TGTGCCAGTAGTGGACTAGCGGGAGCCTTGTGGACCGGGGAGCTGTTTTTT. Based on the CDR3 plus reference TRBV19 and TRBJ2-2, the full variable domain is DGGITQSPKYLFRKEGQNVTLSCEQNLNHDAMYWYRQDPGQGLRLIYYSQIVNDFQKGDIAEGYSVSREKKESFPLTVTSAQKNPTAFYLCASSGLAGALWTGELFFGEGSRLTVL.

The chain has TRBV7-6 and TRBJ2-3; 9 bases agree with TRBD1. Germline assignment: CDR1 SGHVS and CDR2 FNYEAQ. This CDR3 is built from 15 residues. The ends lost 6 bases at V and 0 bases at J; junction bases unmatched: 4. DNA for the CDR3: TGTGCCAGCAGTACTACAGGGGGCAGCACAGATACGCAGTATTTT. Translated: CASSTTGGSTDTQYF.

J is TRBJ2-4 and V is TRBV2, with D maybe TRBD1 (6 bases). There are 15 residues in the CDR3. Trimming left V 6 bases short and J 0 bases short, with 12 bases between. CDR1 is SNHLY and CDR2 is FYNNEI in the germline V gene. The CDR3 DNA reads TGTGCCAGCAGGGCAGGGGAAGGAGCCAAAAACATTCAGTACTTC. Translation gives CASRAGEGAKNIQYF.

This chain joins TRBV18 and TRBJ2-7, with D perhaps matching TRBD1 (6 bases). This CDR3 has 14 residues. The V gene lost 0 bases and the J gene lost 2 bases, with 8 bases spanning the gap. CDR1 and CDR2 (germline): KGHSH, LQKENI. The CDR3 DNA follows: TGTGCCAGCTCACCACCGACAGGTACCTACGAGCAGTACTTC. Protein: CASSPPTGTYEQYF.

The chain has TRBV7-6 and TRBJ2-7; TRBD2 agrees at 7 bases. Germline lookup yields CDR1 SGHVS and CDR2 FNYEAQ. This CDR3 is 16 amino acids long. J lost 0 bases, V lost 0 bases, and 5 bases had no gene match. The CDR3 spells CASSLAGWEGSYEQYF. In DNA, the CDR3 is TGTGCCAGCAGCTTAGCGGGGTGGGAGGGCTCCTACGAGCAGTACTTC.

V gene TRBV7-2 combines with J gene TRBJ2-4, with D uncertain. Between the trimmed V and J ends, which lost 4 bases and 0 bases, there was a span of 4 bases. The CDR3 contains 13 residues. Germline V gene sequence: CDR1 SGHTA, CDR2 FQGNSA. The CDR3 DNA sequence: TGTGCCAGCAGCTGGGCAGCCAAAAACATTCAGTACTTC. As protein: CASSWAAKNIQYF.

CDR3 nucleotide sequence: TGTGCCAGCAGCCCTCCGACAGGTCAGAACACTGAAGCTTTCTTT. Amino acid sequence: CASSPPTGQNTEAFF. The J gene is TRBJ1-1, the V gene TRBV2; D perhaps matches TRBD1 (6 bases). This CDR3 spans 15 amino acids. Trimming shortened V by 6 bases and J by 1 base, and 15 bases separated the two germline ends. From germline, CDR1 is SNHLY and CDR2 FYNNEI.

V gene TRBV10-3 combines with J gene TRBJ2-7; 7 bases are a match to TRBD2. The germline CDR1 and CDR2 sequences are ENHRY and SYGVKD. Unmatched junction bases numbered 10, after V lost 8 bases and J lost 0 bases. The CDR3 spans 15 residues. The CDR3 DNA is TGTGCCATCCGGGGGGAGGGTCGCCCCTCCTACGAGCAGTACTTC. It yields the protein CAIRGEGRPSYEQYF.

J is TRBJ1-1 and V is TRBV5-1, with D uncertain. Trimming took off 0 bases at V and 0 bases at J, with 6 bases between the two ends. The CDR3 has 14 residues. Per the germline V gene, CDR1 is SGHRS and CDR2 is YFSETQ. CDR3 in DNA: TGCGCCAGCAGCTTGGACGGGATGAACACTGAAGCTTTCTTT. Translated: CASSLDGMNTEAFF.

The V gene is TRBV4-1, the J gene TRBJ2-7; 9 bases are a match to TRBD1. The germline gives CDR1 MGHRA, CDR2 YSYEKL. CDR3 length: 15 residues. The V gene end was trimmed by 0 bases and the J gene end by 5 bases; junction bases not matched to a gene: 5. The CDR3 DNA is TGCGCCAGCAGCCAAGAGGGACAGGGTTCACACGAGCAGTACTTC. Encoded protein: CASSQEGQGSHEQYF.

Only a few counts were recorded for this clone. In DNA, the CDR3 is TGTGCCAGCAGCGCTCGGGACTCCACTTTCACAGATACGCAGTATTTT. It is translated as CASSARDSTFTDTQYF. The rearrangement links TRBV7-8 to TRBJ2-3, with a possible D match to TRBD2 (6 bases). This CDR3 has 16 residues. CDR1 is SGHVS and CDR2 is FQNEAQ in the germline V gene. Trimming shortened V by 5 bases and J by 2 bases, and 17 bases separated the two germline ends.

The CDR3 nucleotides are TGTGCCAGCAGTTATTGGACAGGAACGAACTATGGCTACACCTTC. Translating gives CASSYWTGTNYGYTF. V usage is TRBV6-5 and J usage is TRBJ1-2; 7 nucleotides align to TRBD1. Germline lookup yields CDR1 MNHEY and CDR2 SVGAGI. The CDR3 totals 15 residues. V was clipped by 3 bases and J by 2 bases; unmatched bases: 6.

This clone was counted only a few times. V usage is TRBV10-3 and J usage is TRBJ1-2; 9 nucleotides match TRBD1. The junction had 6 bases not matched to a gene; V was cut back by 0 bases and J by 4 bases. The V gene's germline CDR1 is ENHRY and CDR2 SYGVKD. The CDR3 totals 16 residues. CDR3 DNA sequence: TGTGCCATCAGTGAGTCCCACAGGGGGCTATCCTATGGCTACACCTTC. Residues: CAISESHRGLSYGYTF.

The chain recombines TRBV6-6 with TRBJ2-7; D not certain. V lost 1 base to trimming and J lost 0 bases, with 7 bases between them. CDR3 length: 14 residues. The germline CDR1 and CDR2 sequences are MNHNY and SVGAGI (reference sequence). The CDR3 loop reads CASSYLRSSYEQYF. DNA of the CDR3: TGTGCCAGCAGTTACTTACGGAGCTCCTACGAGCAGTACTTC.

V gene TRBV19 combines with J gene TRBJ2-6; D gene unclear. The CDR3 is 17 amino acids. V was cut by 3 bases and J by 0 bases, with 12 bases left in between. Germline values: CDR1 LNHDA, CDR2 SQIVND (reference sequence). The chain's CDR3 is CASSMANRHSGANVLTF. CDR3 bases: TGTGCCAGTAGTATGGCTAACAGACACTCTGGGGCCAACGTCCTGACTTTC.

The count of this clone is one. V and J are TRBV11-2 and TRBJ1-2; TRBD1 matches at 9 bases. This CDR3 comprises 16 residues. Germline V gene lookup returns CDR1 SGHAT and CDR2 FQNNGV. Germline trimming cut 5 bases from V and 8 bases from J; bases unmatched to any gene: 15. The CDR3 protein is CASSHYRIQGARGYTF. CDR3 coding DNA: TGTGCCAGCAGCCATTATCGAATACAGGGGGCGCGAGGCTACACCTTC.

The chain links TRBV5-1 to TRBJ2-1, with D possibly being TRBD2 (5 bases). The V gene lost 4 bases and the J gene lost 0 bases, with 11 bases spanning the gap. The CDR3 runs to 15 residues. CDR1 is SGHRS and CDR2 is YFSETQ in the germline V gene. For the CDR3, the DNA is TGCGCCAGCAGCCCGGACTGGAGCTCCTACAATGAGCAGTTCTTC. This gives the protein CASSPDWSSYNEQFF.

The chain is built from TRBV7-2 and TRBJ1-3; D is unresolved. V gave up 5 bases and J gave up 0 bases, with 8 bases separating them. CDR1 SGHTA and CDR2 FQGNSA come from the germline V gene. The CDR3 length is 14 residues. The CDR3 sequence is CASSPNNSGNTIYF. CDR3 bases: TGTGCCAGCAGCCCCAACAACTCTGGAAACACCATATATTTT.

The V gene is TRBV7-2, the J gene TRBJ2-5; the match to TRBD1 covers 9 bases. The CDR3 spans 14 residues. Trimming removed 2 bases from V and 4 bases from J; junction bases left unmatched: 2. Germline lookup yields CDR1 SGHTA and CDR2 FQGNSA. This CDR3 reads CASSLNRGRETQYF. CDR3 DNA: TGTGCCAGCAGCTTAAACAGGGGGCGAGAGACCCAGTACTTC. Full variable domain (outside the CDR3, taken from reference TRBV7-2 and TRBJ2-5): GAGVSQSPSNKVTEKGKDVELRCDPISGHTALYWYRQSLGQGLEFLIYFQGNSAPDKSGLPSDRFSAERTGGSVSTLTIQRTQQEDSAVYLCASSLNRGRETQYFGPGTRLLVL.

The chain is built from TRBV6-2 or TRBV6-3 and TRBJ2-1; TRBD2 matches 14 bases. The CDR3 loop spans 15 amino acids. The junction had 0 bases not matched to a gene; V was cut back by 2 bases and J by 6 bases. CDR1 is MNHEY, CDR2 SVGEGT, per germline. CDR3 in amino acids: CASSYGLAGGNEQFF. The CDR3 nucleotides are TGTGCCAGCAGTTACGGACTAGCGGGAGGCAATGAGCAGTTCTTC.

CDR3 DNA: TGCGCCAGCCAATCATACGAGCAGTACTTC. As protein: CASQSYEQYF. V gene TRBV10-2 combines with J gene TRBJ2-7; unclear D gene. Trimming removed 8 bases at V and 4 bases at J, with 6 bases between. In germline, CDR1 is WSHSY, CDR2 SAAADI. The CDR3 runs 10 residues.

J is TRBJ2-7 and V is TRBV9, with 9 bases aligning to TRBD2. The CDR3 has 15 residues. CDR1 and CDR2 from the germline V gene are SGDLS and YYNGEE. Trimming at V came to 4 bases and at J to 4 bases, leaving 9 bases not matched to a gene. CDR3 nucleotides: TGTGCCAGCAGCAGGGTAGCGGGAGAGAATTACGAGCAGTACTTC. This codes for CASSRVAGENYEQYF. Using reference TRBV9 and TRBJ2-7 for the parts outside the CDR3, the full variable domain is DSGVTQTPKHLITATGQRVTLRCSPRSGDLSVYWYQQSLDQGLQFLIQYYNGEERAKGNILERFSAQQFPDLHSELNLSSLELGDSALYFCASSRVAGENYEQYFGPGTRLTVT.

The rearrangement links TRBV20-1 to TRBJ1-2, with 7 positions matching TRBD1. The CDR3 runs to 11 residues. V lost 6 bases and J lost 4; bases outside the gene matches: 2. From germline, CDR1 is DFQATT and CDR2 SNEGSKA (reference sequence). CDR3 bases: TGCAGTGCCGGGACAGTCTATGGCTACACCTTC. Translated: CSAGTVYGYTF.

V gene TRBV3-1 (or the pseudogene TRBV3-2) combines with J gene TRBJ2-2; D unclear. This CDR3 has 17 amino acids. V was clipped by 1 base and J by 3 bases, with 15 bases between them. Germline V gene lookup returns CDR1 LGHDT and CDR2 YNNKEL (reference sequence). CDR3 in amino acids: CASSQATTPRYTGELFF. In nucleotides, the CDR3 is TGTGCCAGCAGCCAAGCCACCACACCCCGTTACACCGGGGAGCTGTTTTTT.

J is TRBJ2-1 and V is TRBV7-2; 8 bases are shared with TRBD2. The germline V gene has CDR1 SGHTA and CDR2 FQGNSA. The trim removed 1 base at V and 8 bases at J, leaving 7 bases unmatched. The CDR3 contains 15 residues. CDR3 sequence reads: CASSLESGGVHEQFF. The CDR3 coding sequence is TGTGCCAGCAGCTTAGAGTCGGGGGGGGTACATGAGCAGTTCTTC.

The chain joins TRBV5-1 to TRBJ2-3; unclear D gene. CDR1 SGHRS and CDR2 YFSETQ come from the germline V gene. CDR3 length equals 11 residues. Deletions cut 1 base from V and 6 bases from J, with 3 bases between. DNA for the CDR3: TGCGCCAGCAGCTTGAGCGATACGCAGTATTTT. It yields the protein CASSLSDTQYF.

This clone was found a few times. V and J are TRBV5-1 and TRBJ1-2; TRBD1 matches at 7 bases. The CDR3 has 16 residues. Unmatched junction bases numbered 5, after V lost 0 bases and J lost 0 bases. Germline CDR1 reads SGHRS; CDR2 reads YFSETQ. CDR3 bases: TGCGCCAGCAGCTTGGTGCCGGGACAGACTAACTATGGCTACACCTTC. Amino acid sequence: CASSLVPGQTNYGYTF.

The chain carries TRBV18 and TRBJ1-5; weak D call: TRBD1 (6 bases). The CDR3 length is 17 residues. Per germline, CDR1 KGHSH and CDR2 LQKENI. The V gene lost 3 bases and the J gene lost 0 bases, with 15 bases spanning the gap. The CDR3 region has the DNA TGTGCCAGCTCACCCGGGAGGACAGCTTATAGCAATCAGCCCCAGCATTTT. Its translation: CASSPGRTAYSNQPQHF.